Below, one T cell receptor beta chain is given with its context. What it recognizes is unknown. J gave up 7 bases and V 10 bases, and 7 bases lay outside the gene matches. This CDR3 comprises 13 residues. Germline-derived CDR1 and CDR2 are LNHDA and SQIVND (reference sequence). This sample is part of a study of cytomegalovirus exposure and HLA in healthy donors. General study points: Analysis was performed later, and it showed HLA-associated TCR beta chains to be more clonally expanded than equally common others.

The PCR had 60 Vbeta and 13 Jbeta primers. This table comes from immunoSEQ multiplex PCR, and its TCRdb copy is limited to in-frame clones, with some not included. The table lists roughly 240,000 clones, around 80% of them singletons, with 0.45% to 0.5% in the top ten. Sequencing used PBMCs. J is TRBJ1-6 and V is TRBV19; 7 bases match TRBD1. The clonotype was recovered from a boy aged 10-17 years in good health and CMV-seronegative. Here the CDR3 reads CATNRDRNSPLHF. The CDR3 nucleotides read TGTGCCACCAACCGGGACAGAAATTCACCCCTCCACTTT.